The TCR beta chain described here comes from a study of Graves' ophthalmopathy and Graves' hyperthyroidism. General study points: Ophthalmopathy cases were distinguished from stable hyperthyroidism by a 13-signature model, reaching just over 85% sensitivity and around 81% specificity. Blood also carried most expanded thyroid clonotypes exceeding 0.001 frequency.

Scientists amplified the TCR beta CDR3 regions from RNA transcripts. HTBI primers were employed in first-round RT-PCR, then a second-round multiplex PCR followed. TCRdb reprocessed the multiplex PCR reads via MiXCR and lists one record per CDR3 protein. Among about 400,000 distinct CDR3 sequences listed, 18% were seen once. About this clonotype itself: Its target is not known.

V lost 3 bases to trimming and J lost 0 bases, with 15 bases between them. Germline V gene data show CDR1 as MDHEN and CDR2 as SYDVKM. This CDR3 is built from 16 residues. The specimen was peripheral blood. The TCR was taken from a woman between 18 and 29 years old with Graves' ophthalmopathy. The chain recombines TRBV28 with TRBJ2-7, with D possibly called TRBD1 or TRBD2 (7 bases each). CDR3 bases: TGTGCCAGCAGTTTTATAGGGGGGGACAGCTCCTACGAGCAGTACTTC. This codes for CASSFIGGDSSYEQYF.